The source of this TCR beta chain is a study of T-cell memory formation after mild COVID-19. TCRdb independently ran MiXCR on the 5' RACE reads; one entry per CDR3 protein. The table shows 500,000 to 600,000 distinct CDR3 sequences, with around 17% occurring only once. The CDR3 sequence is 16 residues long. From germline, CDR1 is KGHDR and CDR2 SFDVKD. V was clipped by 6 bases and J by 4 bases; unmatched bases: 12. The chain employs TRBV24-1 and TRBJ2-3; 7 positions match TRBD1. The sequenced material came from PBMCs or a T cell subset sorted from them (not recorded which). The TCR comes from an adult woman who had mild COVID-19 (a few samples of this study predate the infection). Cell type and time point are not known. DNA for the CDR3: TGTGCCACCAGTCCTAGGACAGGCGTCCGTCCAGATACGCAGTATTTT. It yields the protein CATSPRTGVRPDTQYF.